The entry that follows covers one T cell receptor (beta chain) sequence. The sample belongs to a study of blood T cell repertoires in COVID-19. Across the study: Samples of COVID-19 (acute and convalescent) were obtained from the United States, Italy and Spain. Sources were T cells, B-cell-depleted T cells, or PBMCs; the material itself was cDNA or gDNA.

CDR1 SEHNR and CDR2 FQNEAQ come from the germline V gene (reference sequence). Trimming shortened V by 1 base and J by 4 bases, and 8 bases separated the two germline ends. This CDR3 has 13 amino acids. Per the study methods: Estimation of nucleated cell counts was performed using reference gene primer amplification. Measured with immunoSEQ multiplex PCR; TCRdb has only the in-frame clones, and not every one. The DNA was the basis for D and trimming; V, J and clone size are from that table. The table includes under 200,000 clones, 75% to 95% detected once. Source material: peripheral blood. The source is a man aged 50 to 59 with acute or convalescent COVID-19. The chain recombines TRBV7-9 with TRBJ2-7; D is unresolved. The chain's CDR3 is CASSLVGYYEQYV. The CDR3 DNA is TGTGCCAGCAGCTTAGTGGGCTATTACGAGCAGTACGTC.